The sequence of this T cell receptor beta chain was determined in a study of T cell responses to AZD1222 COVID-19 vaccine. About this clone: Its antigen remains unknown.

This CDR3 is built from 16 residues. After removal of 5 bases from V and 4 bases from J, the junction contained 4 bases not matched to a gene. Germline V gives CDR1 MNHEY, CDR2 SMNVEV (reference sequence). TCRdb's copy holds only in-frame clones and misses some; the assay was immunoSEQ multiplex PCR. Of 150,000 or so clones listed, 80% to 95% were seen once; the top ten hold more than 3.5%. The study's findings and limits: Spike-spanning, vaccine-associated CD4 TCRs were dominant at 160-218 and 743-854. Nearly half of spike-specific TCRs reportedly go after variant regions that carry no mutations. In a largely white British group with more females than males, clonal diversity was possibly underestimated.

The sample here was peripheral blood, taken on day 0 of AZD1222 vaccination. The receptor comes from an adult in good health. The V gene is TRBV27, the J gene TRBJ2-2, with TRBD2 matching over 13 bases. The CDR3 DNA reads TGTGCCAGCAGTACTAGCGGGAGGGGGACCACCGGGGAGCTGTTTTTT. It encodes CASSTSGRGTTGELFF.